This is a list of T cell receptor beta chains from one sample in a study of OX40 agonist ivuxolimab in advanced cancers. Profiled with immunoSEQ multiplex PCR; TCRdb holds only in-frame clones, not every one. The sample consists of some 65,000 clones, about 90% of them appearing once. This material consisted of CD4+ or CD8+ T cells sorted from blood, taken in a trial of the OX40 agonist ivuxolimab. All receptors come from an adult with an advanced solid tumor such as melanoma, head and neck, liver or kidney cancer. CDR3s include the opening cysteine and the closing phenylalanine or tryptophan. Each record gives: CDR3 DNA, CDR3 protein, clone size, J gene, V gene, D gene. A D gene is named only where the DNA matches it firmly. Clone size, where shown, is once, few, many, or a class for clones that have expanded.

CDR3 DNA: TGTGCCAGCAGCTCCCCACTGGACACCGGGGAGCTGTTTTTT; CDR3 protein: CASSSPLDTGELFF; clone size: NA; J gene: TRBJ2-2; V gene: TRBV7-3; D gene: NA
CDR3 DNA: TGCGCCAGCAGCTATGTACCGACTAGCCCCACCGGAAACATTCAGTACTTC; CDR3 protein: CASSYVPTSPTGNIQYF; clone size: NA; J gene: TRBJ2-4; V gene: TRBV5-1; D gene: TRBD2
CDR3 DNA: TGCGCCAGCAGCCACTCGGGAACAGGAGGGGAGACCCAGTACTTC; CDR3 protein: CASSHSGTGGETQYF; clone size: NA; J gene: TRBJ2-5; V gene: TRBV4-1; D gene: NA
CDR3 DNA: TGTGCCAGCAGCTTCGGAGGGCTCTACGGGGGCTACACCTTC; CDR3 protein: CASSFGGLYGGYTF; clone size: NA; J gene: TRBJ1-2; V gene: TRBV5-4; D gene: NA
CDR3 DNA: TGTGCCAGCAGTGACCAACAGGGGAGGAACACTGAAGCTTTCTTT; CDR3 protein: CASSDQQGRNTEAFF; clone size: NA; J gene: TRBJ1-1; V gene: TRBV27; D gene: TRBD1
CDR3 DNA: TGTGCCAGCAGCCGGGGACAGGGGGTTTGGTCCTACAATGAGCAGTTCTTC; CDR3 protein: CASSRGQGVWSYNEQFF; clone size: NA; J gene: TRBJ2-1; V gene: TRBV5-8; D gene: TRBD1
CDR3 DNA: TGTGCCAGCAGGCGGACAGGGGTTGACTATGGCTACACCTTC; CDR3 protein: CASRRTGVDYGYTF; clone size: NA; J gene: TRBJ1-2; V gene: TRBV7-9; D gene: TRBD1
CDR3 DNA: TGTGCCAGCAGCCGGTCGGCAGCTAGCACAGATACGCAGTATTTT; CDR3 protein: CASSRSAASTDTQYF; clone size: NA; J gene: TRBJ2-3; V gene: TRBV7-2; D gene: NA
CDR3 DNA: TGCAGCGTCGCCAGACAGGGGGGGAGTAGGACCGGGGAGCTGTTTTTT; CDR3 protein: CSVARQGGSRTGELFF; clone size: NA; J gene: TRBJ2-2; V gene: TRBV29-1; D gene: TRBD1
CDR3 DNA: TGTGCCAGCAGCCCGGGGCGACACTTCAATCAGCCCCAGCATTTT; CDR3 protein: CASSPGRHFNQPQHF; clone size: NA; J gene: TRBJ1-5; V gene: TRBV7-3; D gene: NA
CDR3 DNA: TGTGCCAGCAGGGGACAGAGCTCTGGGGCCAACGTCCTGACTTTC; CDR3 protein: CASRGQSSGANVLTF; clone size: NA; J gene: TRBJ2-6; V gene: TRBV9; D gene: TRBD1
CDR3 DNA: TGTGCCAGCAGTTTGGGACCTACTATCTCTGGAAACACCATATATTTT; CDR3 protein: CASSLGPTISGNTIYF; clone size: NA; J gene: TRBJ1-3; V gene: TRBV27; D gene: NA
CDR3 DNA: TGTGCCAGCAGCTTACCCGGGCGGGGAAATGGCTACACCTTC; CDR3 protein: CASSLPGRGNGYTF; clone size: few; J gene: TRBJ1-2; V gene: TRBV11-2; D gene: NA
CDR3 DNA: TGTGCCAGCAGTGAACAGGGGGTTAATCAGCCCCAGCATTTT; CDR3 protein: CASSEQGVNQPQHF; clone size: NA; J gene: TRBJ1-5; V gene: TRBV6-1; D gene: TRBD1
CDR3 DNA: TGTGCCAGCAGCAGGGAGGCGGGACAGAAGTACGAGCAGTACTTC; CDR3 protein: CASSREAGQKYEQYF; clone size: NA; J gene: TRBJ2-7; V gene: TRBV21-1; D gene: NA
CDR3 DNA: TGTGCCAGCAGCTTAGGAAGGGCTTCTCAAGAGACCCAGTACTTC; CDR3 protein: CASSLGRASQETQYF; clone size: NA; J gene: TRBJ2-5; V gene: TRBV7-9; D gene: NA
CDR3 DNA: TGTGCCAGCAGCTTAGGGGCCCGAGATACGCAGTATTTT; CDR3 protein: CASSLGARDTQYF; clone size: NA; J gene: TRBJ2-3; V gene: TRBV7-2; D gene: NA
CDR3 DNA: TGTGCCAGCAGCTTAGATCCGGGAATAAGCTCCTACAATGAGCAGTTCTTC; CDR3 protein: CASSLDPGISSYNEQFF; clone size: NA; J gene: TRBJ2-1; V gene: TRBV7-6; D gene: NA
CDR3 DNA: TGTGCCAGCAGCTTAGGAGGACGGACCGGGGAGCTGTTTTTT; CDR3 protein: CASSLGGRTGELFF; clone size: NA; J gene: TRBJ2-2; V gene: TRBV11-3; D gene: NA
CDR3 DNA: TGCGCCAGCAGCCGCGGCCCGGATAATGAAAAACTGTTTTTT; CDR3 protein: CASSRGPDNEKLFF; clone size: once; J gene: TRBJ1-4; V gene: TRBV4-3; D gene: NA
CDR3 DNA: TGCGCCAGCAGCTTGGACCGTTACAATGAGCAGTTCTTC; CDR3 protein: CASSLDRYNEQFF; clone size: NA; J gene: TRBJ2-1; V gene: TRBV5-1; D gene: NA
CDR3 DNA: TGCGCCAGCAGCATGGGGGTCTCACGAGAGACCCAGTACTTC; CDR3 protein: CASSMGVSRETQYF; clone size: few; J gene: TRBJ2-5; V gene: TRBV5-1; D gene: NA
CDR3 DNA: TGTGCCAGCAGCATCGGACAGAACACTGAAGCTTTCTTT; CDR3 protein: CASSIGQNTEAFF; clone size: NA; J gene: TRBJ1-1; V gene: TRBV4-2; D gene: NA
CDR3 DNA: TGTGCCAGCTCACCACCGGGGGCTAGCGGGAGCCCACACGAGCAGTACTTC; CDR3 protein: CASSPPGASGSPHEQYF; clone size: NA; J gene: TRBJ2-7; V gene: TRBV18; D gene: TRBD2
CDR3 DNA: TGTGCCAGCAGCTTAGCTAGGACACGGAACTACGAGCAGTACTTC; CDR3 protein: CASSLARTRNYEQYF; clone size: NA; J gene: TRBJ2-7; V gene: TRBV7-2; D gene: NA
CDR3 DNA: TGTGCCAGCAGCTCAAGCCTGCTAGCGGACAATGAGCAGTTCTTC; CDR3 protein: CASSSSLLADNEQFF; clone size: once; J gene: TRBJ2-1; V gene: TRBV7-9; D gene: TRBD2
CDR3 DNA: TGTGCCAGCAGTCCTTGGACGGGGACGAACCCTGAAGCTTTCTTT; CDR3 protein: CASSPWTGTNPEAFF; clone size: NA; J gene: TRBJ1-1; V gene: TRBV2; D gene: NA
CDR3 DNA: TGTGCCAGCAGCTTAGCTGTGGGTAGCGTTACGCAGTATTTT; CDR3 protein: CASSLAVGSVTQYF; clone size: NA; J gene: TRBJ2-3; V gene: TRBV7-6; D gene: NA
CDR3 DNA: TGTGCCAGCAGCTCCTCGAATAGGGTTAGATATTCACCCCTCCACTTT; CDR3 protein: CASSSSNRVRYSPLHF; clone size: NA; J gene: TRBJ1-6; V gene: TRBV7-9; D gene: NA
CDR3 DNA: TGTGCCAGCAGCTCGGGTTGGGGGGATGAGCAGTTCTTC; CDR3 protein: CASSSGWGDEQFF; clone size: NA; J gene: TRBJ2-1; V gene: TRBV7-8; D gene: NA
CDR3 DNA: TGTGCCAGCAGCCCGCAACTACAGGGTGGAAACACCATATATTTT; CDR3 protein: CASSPQLQGGNTIYF; clone size: NA; J gene: TRBJ1-3; V gene: TRBV7-2; D gene: NA
CDR3 DNA: TGTGCCAGCAGCTCTGCCAGACAGGATGTTTCCTACAATGAGCAGTTCTTC; CDR3 protein: CASSSARQDVSYNEQFF; clone size: once; J gene: TRBJ2-1; V gene: TRBV7-8; D gene: NA
CDR3 DNA: TGTGCCAGCAACAGAGGACCGGCGGCTAATGAAAAACTGTTTTTT; CDR3 protein: CASNRGPAANEKLFF; clone size: NA; J gene: TRBJ1-4; V gene: TRBV6-6; D gene: NA
CDR3 DNA: TGTGCCAGCTCACCATCGGTCGGGACGGGAGAGACCCAGTACTTC; CDR3 protein: CASSPSVGTGETQYF; clone size: NA; J gene: TRBJ2-5; V gene: TRBV18; D gene: NA
CDR3 DNA: TGTGCCAGCAGCCCCCCCCCAGGGGAAGAGACCCAGTACTTC; CDR3 protein: CASSPPPGEETQYF; clone size: NA; J gene: TRBJ2-5; V gene: TRBV7-9; D gene: NA
CDR3 DNA: TGTGCCAGTAGTTCGGACAGGGGCTCCTACGAGCAGTACTTC; CDR3 protein: CASSSDRGSYEQYF; clone size: NA; J gene: TRBJ2-7; V gene: TRBV19; D gene: TRBD1
CDR3 DNA: TGTGCTACGGGCAGGGGACGAGGGGGAGCCTACGAGCAGTACTTC; CDR3 protein: CATGRGRGGAYEQYF; clone size: NA; J gene: TRBJ2-7; V gene: TRBV6-5; D gene: NA
CDR3 DNA: TGTGCCAGCAGCCCCGGACACAATCAGGGGACCGGGGAGCTGTTTTTT; CDR3 protein: CASSPGHNQGTGELFF; clone size: NA; J gene: TRBJ2-2; V gene: TRBV4-2; D gene: NA
CDR3 DNA: TGTGCCAGCAGTAAAACCGCGGGACTAGCGGGAAATGAGCAGTTCTTC; CDR3 protein: CASSKTAGLAGNEQFF; clone size: NA; J gene: TRBJ2-1; V gene: TRBV7-3; D gene: TRBD2
CDR3 DNA: TGTGCCAGCAGCGGACCGCGGGAAAAACTGTTTTTT; CDR3 protein: CASSGPREKLFF; clone size: NA; J gene: TRBJ1-4; V gene: TRBV28; D gene: NA
CDR3 DNA: TGTGCCAGCAGCCAACATTCGGCGGGGGGAGCTAATTCACCCCTCCACTTT; CDR3 protein: CASSQHSAGGANSPLHF; clone size: NA; J gene: TRBJ1-6; V gene: TRBV4-2; D gene: NA
CDR3 DNA: TGTGCCAGCAGTTGGGTGGCCGGGGAGCTGTTTTTT; CDR3 protein: CASSWVAGELFF; clone size: once; J gene: TRBJ2-2; V gene: TRBV6-5; D gene: NA
CDR3 DNA: TGCGCCAGCAGCCCAGCGGGACTAGCGGGGGCCTACTACGAGCAGTACTTC; CDR3 protein: CASSPAGLAGAYYEQYF; clone size: NA; J gene: TRBJ2-7; V gene: TRBV4-1; D gene: TRBD2
CDR3 DNA: TGCAGCGTTGCGAATAGCGGGGGCTCCTACAATGAGCAGTTCTTC; CDR3 protein: CSVANSGGSYNEQFF; clone size: NA; J gene: TRBJ2-1; V gene: TRBV29-1; D gene: TRBD2
CDR3 DNA: TGTGCCAGCAGTGAGGGCCTAGGCTACACCTTC; CDR3 protein: CASSEGLGYTF; clone size: few; J gene: TRBJ1-2; V gene: TRBV2; D gene: NA
CDR3 DNA: TGTGCCACCAGCAGAGATTTGCGAGGGGGTGGCTACACCTTC; CDR3 protein: CATSRDLRGGGYTF; clone size: few; J gene: TRBJ1-2; V gene: TRBV15; D gene: NA
CDR3 DNA: TGTGCCAGCAGCTTAACCTCGCGACAGGGTTCCCCAGATACGCAGTATTTT; CDR3 protein: CASSLTSRQGSPDTQYF; clone size: NA; J gene: TRBJ2-3; V gene: TRBV11-2; D gene: TRBD1
CDR3 DNA: TGTGCCAGCAGTGAGACAGGACCCACCACCGGGGAGCTGTTTTTT; CDR3 protein: CASSETGPTTGELFF; clone size: NA; J gene: TRBJ2-2; V gene: TRBV2; D gene: NA
CDR3 DNA: TGTGCCAGCAGTGAAGCGCTTGGGCAGTTTAGCAATCAGCCCCAGCATTTT; CDR3 protein: CASSEALGQFSNQPQHF; clone size: NA; J gene: TRBJ1-5; V gene: TRBV2; D gene: NA
CDR3 DNA: TGCAGCGTTGAAAACTTGGCTAGCCATTCCACAGATACGCAGTATTTT; CDR3 protein: CSVENLASHSTDTQYF; clone size: NA; J gene: TRBJ2-3; V gene: TRBV29-1; D gene: NA
CDR3 DNA: TGTGCCAGCAGTTCAGCGGGACTAGCGGCCTACAATGAGCAGTTCTTC; CDR3 protein: CASSSAGLAAYNEQFF; clone size: NA; J gene: TRBJ2-1; V gene: TRBV28; D gene: TRBD2